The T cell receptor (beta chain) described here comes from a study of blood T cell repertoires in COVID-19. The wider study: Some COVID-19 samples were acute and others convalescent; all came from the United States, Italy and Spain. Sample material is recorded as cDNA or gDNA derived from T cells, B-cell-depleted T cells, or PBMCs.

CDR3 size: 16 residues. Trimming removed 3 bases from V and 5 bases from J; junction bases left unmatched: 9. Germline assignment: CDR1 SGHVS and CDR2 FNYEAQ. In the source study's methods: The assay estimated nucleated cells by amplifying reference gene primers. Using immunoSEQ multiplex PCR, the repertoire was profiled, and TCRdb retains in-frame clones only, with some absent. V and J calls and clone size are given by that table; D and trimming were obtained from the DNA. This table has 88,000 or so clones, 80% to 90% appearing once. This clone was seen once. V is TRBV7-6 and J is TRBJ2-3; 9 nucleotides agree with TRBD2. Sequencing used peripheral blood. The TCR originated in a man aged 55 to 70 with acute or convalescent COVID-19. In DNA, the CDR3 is TGTGCCAGCAGCTTCGACCCTAGCGGGGTCAAAGATACGCAGTATTTT. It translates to CASSFDPSGVKDTQYF. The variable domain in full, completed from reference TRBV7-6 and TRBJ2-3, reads GAGVSQSPRYKVTKRGQDVALRCDPISGHVSLYWYRQALGQGPEFLTYFNYEAQQDKSGLPNDRFSAERPEGSISTLTIQRTEQRDSAMYRCASSFDPSGVKDTQYFGPGTRLTVL.